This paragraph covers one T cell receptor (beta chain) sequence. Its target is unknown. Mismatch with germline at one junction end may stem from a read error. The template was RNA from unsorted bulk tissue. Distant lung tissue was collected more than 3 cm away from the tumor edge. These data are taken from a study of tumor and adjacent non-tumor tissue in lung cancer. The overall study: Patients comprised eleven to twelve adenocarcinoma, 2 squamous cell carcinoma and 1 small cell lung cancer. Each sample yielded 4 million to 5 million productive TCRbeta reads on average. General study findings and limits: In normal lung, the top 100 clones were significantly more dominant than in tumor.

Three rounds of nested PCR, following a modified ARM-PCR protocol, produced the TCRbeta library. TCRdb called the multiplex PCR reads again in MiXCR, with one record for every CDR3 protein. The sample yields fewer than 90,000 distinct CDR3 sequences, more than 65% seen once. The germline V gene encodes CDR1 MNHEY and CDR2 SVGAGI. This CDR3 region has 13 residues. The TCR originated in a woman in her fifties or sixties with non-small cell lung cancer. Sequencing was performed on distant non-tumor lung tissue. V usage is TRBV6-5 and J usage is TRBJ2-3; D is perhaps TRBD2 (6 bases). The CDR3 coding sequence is TGTGCCAGCAATTACAGGCGGGAAGATACGCAGTATTTT. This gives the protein CASNYRREDTQYF.